This TCR beta chain is from a study of stem cell transplantation in POMP-related autoinflammatory disease. The overall study: Before transplant: CD4+ naive skewing, low CD8+ proportions, reduced cytokine secretion. Notes on the study in general: In patients with PRAID, every analyzed T-cell subset tended to show lower diversity and higher clonality. Patients with PRAID showed a restricted number of unique TRB V-J gene pairings.

The CDR3 has 16 amino acids. Trimming removed 2 bases at V and 1 base at J, with 13 bases between. From germline, CDR1 is SGHRS and CDR2 YFSETQ. PRAID featured immunodeficiency plus autoinflammation. Profiling relied on immunoSEQ multiplex PCR, and the TCRdb table lists in-frame clones only, not all of them. The sample lists tens of thousands of clones; just over 90% were seen once. Remarks on this clone: No antigen is known for it.

The starting material was CD4+ T cells from PBMCs, obtained after stem cell transplantation. The rearrangement uses TRBV5-1 and TRBJ1-5; perhaps TRBD1 as D (6 bases). This sequence originates from a human patient with POMP-related autoinflammation and immune dysregulation (PRAID). Some T cells may be graft donor cells. The CDR3 sequence: CASSLGGTVSNQPQHF. Written as DNA, the CDR3 is TGCGCCAGCAGCTTAGGGGGAACCGTCAGCAATCAGCCCCAGCATTTT. The whole variable domain, remainder taken from reference TRBV5-1 and TRBJ1-5, is KAGVTQTPRYLIKTRGQQVTLSCSPISGHRSVSWYQQTPGQGLQFLFEYFSETQRNKGNFPGRFSGRQFSNSRSEMNVSTLELGDSALYLCASSLGGTVSNQPQHFGDGTRLSIL.